This TCR beta chain emerged from a study of PD-1 blockade in classical Hodgkin lymphoma. For the study at large: Treatment was intravenous nivolumab, 3 mg/kg every 2 weeks, until progression.

Assay used: immunoSEQ multiplex PCR; TCRdb lists only in-frame clones, some missing. The repertoire holds approximately 89,000 clones, roughly 88% seen once, with 9.5% to 15% in the top ten. Study-wide results and caveats: Those achieving complete response showed baseline diversity like newly diagnosed patients. With CD4+ cells, TCR diversity rose significantly by C4D1, but not with CD8+ cells. Differences between repertoires have undefined causes, possibly disease activity or prior therapy.

The germline gives CDR1 SGHTS, CDR2 YDEGEE. V trimming: 2 bases; J trimming: 0 bases; junction bases outside the gene matches: 7. This CDR3 is 16 amino acids long. This clone appeared once. The antigen remains unidentified. Autologous stem cell transplantation was followed by relapse in every patient, and brentuximab vedotin exposure varied. J is TRBJ1-1 and V is TRBV5-8; 7 bases match TRBD1. The source of this sequence is a human donor with classical Hodgkin lymphoma. The material sequenced was peripheral blood mononuclear cells (PBMCs), taken at baseline. CDR3 sequence: CASSFWDRVMNTEAFF. The CDR3 region has the DNA TGTGCCAGCAGCTTCTGGGACAGAGTTATGAACACTGAAGCTTTCTTT.